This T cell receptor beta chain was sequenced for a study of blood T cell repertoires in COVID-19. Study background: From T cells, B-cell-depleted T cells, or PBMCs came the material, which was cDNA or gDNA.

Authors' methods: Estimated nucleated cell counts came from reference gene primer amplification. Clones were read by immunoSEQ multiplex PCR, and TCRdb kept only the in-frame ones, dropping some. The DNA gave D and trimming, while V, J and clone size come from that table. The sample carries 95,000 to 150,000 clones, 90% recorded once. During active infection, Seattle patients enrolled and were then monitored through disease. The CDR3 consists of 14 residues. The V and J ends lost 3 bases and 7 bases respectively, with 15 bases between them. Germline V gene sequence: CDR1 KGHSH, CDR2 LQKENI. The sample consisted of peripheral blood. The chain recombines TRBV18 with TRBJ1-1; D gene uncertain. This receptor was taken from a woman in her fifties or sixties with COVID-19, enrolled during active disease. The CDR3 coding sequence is TGTGCCAGCTCACCGTCAACCTTATCTATTGAAGCTTTCTTT. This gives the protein CASSPSTLSIEAFF.